This T cell receptor (beta chain) was identified during a study of CD8 T cells in Susac syndrome. This clonotype was recorded once. The authors carried out high-throughput sequencing of TCR beta. They applied it to CD8+ and CD4+ T cells obtained from blood. It was with random hexamers that roughly 0.45 to 1 ug RNA was reverse transcribed. The TCR beta CDR3 was amplified by immunoSEQ multiplex PCR across 54 Vbeta, 13 Jbeta. TCRdb reprocessed the immunoSEQ multiplex PCR reads with MiXCR, giving one entry per CDR3 protein. Among 180,000 or so distinct CDR3 sequences listed, roughly 95% were seen once. This CDR3 comprises 11 residues. Trimming removed 4 bases from V and 0 bases from J, with 3 bases in between. Germline lookup yields CDR1 SQVTM and CDR2 ANQGSEA.

The sample consisted of CD4+ T cells from PBMCs. The genes are TRBV29-1 and TRBJ1-2, with D uncertain. The origin of this receptor is a human donor with multiple sclerosis. Here the CDR3 DNA reads TGCAGCGTTGCGGCTAACTATGGCTACACCTTC. Translation gives CSVAANYGYTF.